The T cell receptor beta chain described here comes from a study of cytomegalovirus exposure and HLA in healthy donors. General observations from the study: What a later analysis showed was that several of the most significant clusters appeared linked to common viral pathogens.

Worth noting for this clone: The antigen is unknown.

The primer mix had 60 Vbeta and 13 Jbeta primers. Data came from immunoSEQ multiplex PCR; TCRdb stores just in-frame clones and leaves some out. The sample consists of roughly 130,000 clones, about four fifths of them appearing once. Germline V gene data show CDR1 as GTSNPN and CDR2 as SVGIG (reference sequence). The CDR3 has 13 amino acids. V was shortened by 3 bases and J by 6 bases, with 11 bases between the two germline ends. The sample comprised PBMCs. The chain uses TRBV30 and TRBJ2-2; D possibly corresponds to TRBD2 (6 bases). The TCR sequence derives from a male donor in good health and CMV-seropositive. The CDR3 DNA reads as TGTGCCTGGAGCGCGGGGTCCCCCGGGGAGCTGTTTTTT. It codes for CAWSAGSPGELFF.